A single sample is the source of the 24 T cell receptor beta chains below, sequenced in a study of neoadjuvant anti-PD-1 for oral cavity cancer. Data came from immunoSEQ multiplex PCR; TCRdb stores just in-frame clones and leaves some out. The sample consists of around 60,000 clones, approximately 79% of them appearing once. Sequencing used PBMCs, obtained before nivolumab (anti-PD-1) treatment. The receptors shown here come from a person between 35 and 79 years old with oral cavity squamous cell carcinoma.

V gene TRBV7-6 combines with J gene TRBJ2-2; D is unclear. The CDR3 spans 13 residues. V was cut by 3 bases and J by 2 bases, with 4 bases left in between. CDR1 is SGHVS, CDR2 FNYEAQ, per germline. The CDR3 loop is CASSFSNTGELFF. CDR3 DNA sequence: TGTGCCAGCAGCTTTAGCAACACCGGGGAGCTGTTTTTT.

CDR3 region: CASSLNDQDQPQHF. In DNA form, the CDR3 reads TGTGCCAGCAGCTTAAATGATCAGGACCAGCCCCAGCATTTT. The chain recombines TRBV7-9 with TRBJ1-5, with D unresolved. The V and J ends lost 2 bases and 7 bases respectively, with 12 bases between them. The CDR3 extends over 14 amino acids. Germline V gene lookup returns CDR1 SEHNR and CDR2 FQNEAQ (reference sequence).

The chain couples TRBV6-1 to TRBJ1-2; TRBD1 matches 9 bases. The germline CDR1 and CDR2 sequences are MNHNS and SASEGT. This CDR3 region has 16 residues. With V trimmed by 3 bases and J by 2 bases, 7 bases remained unmatched. Written as DNA, the CDR3 is TGTGCCAGCAGTGAGCCGGGACAGGGTGGGAACTATGGCTACACCTTC. Its protein product is CASSEPGQGGNYGYTF.

J is TRBJ2-7 and V is TRBV5-8; 15 nucleotides line up with TRBD2. The CDR3 length is 16 residues. With V trimmed by 2 bases and J by 1 base, 1 base remained unmatched. The germline gives CDR1 SGHTS, CDR2 YDEGEE. The CDR3 here is CASSFGLAGGSYEQYF. CDR3 DNA: TGTGCCAGCAGCTTCGGACTAGCGGGAGGGTCCTACGAGCAGTACTTC.

The V and J genes are TRBV30 and TRBJ2-3, with TRBD2 matching 7 bases. This CDR3 is built from 14 residues. Germline CDR1 GTSNPN, CDR2 SVGIG (reference sequence). The J segment lost 8 bases and the V segment lost 7 bases, leaving 15 bases of the junction unmatched. CDR3 protein: CAYTLLAIGSTQYF. CDR3 coding DNA: TGTGCCTACACACTACTAGCGATAGGCTCTACGCAGTATTTT.

The chain employs TRBV4-2 and TRBJ1-4; tentative D call: TRBD1 (5 bases). V lost 1 base and J lost 5, with 17 bases in between. Per the germline V gene, CDR1 is LGHNA and CDR2 is YNFKEQ. The CDR3 is 17 amino acids. The CDR3: CASSQGRPGWGNEKLFF. Written as DNA, the CDR3 is TGTGCCAGCAGCCAAGGCCGTCCAGGGTGGGGGAATGAAAAACTGTTTTTT.

The chain is built from TRBV23-1 and TRBJ1-5; D not certain. TRBV23-1 is treated as an ORF (open reading frame) with a function not yet certain. Trimming removed 2 bases from V and 9 bases from J, with 8 bases in between. The CDR3 totals 12 residues. This CDR3 reads CASSQKWGPQHF. CDR3 coding DNA: TGCGCCAGCAGTCAAAAGTGGGGGCCCCAGCATTTT.

In its sample, this clone was seen once. This chain connects TRBV6-6 to TRBJ1-2, with D possibly matching TRBD1 (6 bases). This CDR3 contains 15 residues. Germline CDR1 MNHNY, CDR2 SVGAGI (reference sequence). V was cut by 5 bases and J by 4 bases, with 17 bases left in between. Here the CDR3 reads CASSPLTGRAYGYTF. DNA for the CDR3: TGTGCCAGCAGTCCCTTGACAGGCCGGGCCTATGGCTACACCTTC.

This clone was counted between two and nine times. The genes are TRBV13 and TRBJ1-1; no reliable D call. V was pared by 4 bases and J by 5 bases, with 17 bases between. The CDR3 is made up of 15 amino acids. Per the germline V gene, CDR1 is PRHDT and CDR2 is FYEKMQ (reference sequence). CDR3 nucleotide sequence: TGTGCCAGCAGCTACGGGGAGAGGTCGGGGACTGAAGCTTTCTTT. It encodes CASSYGERSGTEAFF.

The chain uses TRBV7-8 and TRBJ1-2; the D is unclear. CDR3 length: 16 residues. Germline CDR1 reads SGHVS; CDR2 reads FQNEAQ. V lost 1 base to trimming and J lost 0 bases, with 12 bases between them. This chain's CDR3 is CASSLEIFQANYGYTF. CDR3 bases: TGTGCCAGCAGCTTAGAGATTTTCCAAGCTAACTATGGCTACACCTTC.

The J gene is TRBJ2-7, the V gene TRBV10-3; no reliable D call. The germline V gene has CDR1 ENHRY and CDR2 SYGVKD. Trimming pared 2 bases from V and 2 bases from J, leaving 13 bases between. This CDR3 is 15 amino acids long. The CDR3 loop reads CAISEKDAEAYEQYF. The CDR3 nucleotides read TGTGCCATCAGTGAGAAGGACGCCGAGGCCTACGAGCAGTACTTC.

This clone was counted once. This rearrangement joins TRBV27 to TRBJ2-7; 13 bases line up with TRBD2. The CDR3 is 14 amino acids. V dropped 6 bases and J dropped 6; count of bases not matched to a gene: 5. The germline CDR1 and CDR2 sequences are MNHEY and SMNVEV (reference sequence). CDR3 protein: CASRGLAGALEQYF. In DNA, the CDR3 is TGTGCCAGCAGAGGACTAGCGGGAGCCCTCGAGCAGTACTTC.

The chain employs TRBV9 and TRBJ2-7; weak D call: TRBD1 (5 bases). The ends were cut back, 4 bases at V and 0 bases at J, with 14 bases in the middle. CDR3 length equals 15 residues. Germline V gives CDR1 SGDLS, CDR2 YYNGEE. In DNA form, the CDR3 reads TGTGCCAGCAGCCCCGAGCAGGGATTCTCCTACGAGCAGTACTTC. Translated, it gives CASSPEQGFSYEQYF.

V gene TRBV30 combines with J gene TRBJ1-2; 7 bases map to TRBD1. The junction had 8 bases not matched to a gene; V was cut back by 7 bases and J by 0 bases. CDR3 length: 14 residues. Germline V gene lookup returns CDR1 GTSNPN and CDR2 SVGIG (reference sequence). As DNA, the CDR3 is TGTGCCTCCTCCCGACAGGGCCCTAACTATGGCTACACCTTC. It translates to CASSRQGPNYGYTF.

As DNA, the CDR3 is TGTGCCAGCAAGACAAGCGGCAATCAGCCCCAGCATTTT. Translated: CASKTSGNQPQHF. The rearrangement links TRBV2 to TRBJ1-5; D unresolved. This CDR3 is built from 13 residues. V lost 7 bases and J lost 2, with 9 bases in between. Germline-derived CDR1 and CDR2 are SNHLY and FYNNEI.

The count of this clone is one. J is TRBJ2-7 and V is TRBV6-6, with TRBD2 identical over 9 bases. The J segment lost 2 bases and the V segment lost 5 bases, leaving 4 bases of the junction unmatched. Germline values: CDR1 MNHNY, CDR2 SVGAGI (reference sequence). The CDR3 consists of 14 residues. CDR3 loop: CASSPAGGAYEQYF. Here the CDR3 DNA reads TGTGCCAGCAGTCCAGCGGGGGGCGCCTACGAGCAGTACTTC.

The gene calls are TRBV7-9 and TRBJ1-4; D is perhaps TRBD1 (6 bases). V lost 5 bases and J lost 4, with 14 bases in between. This CDR3 is built from 15 residues. CDR1 is SEHNR, CDR2 FQNEAQ, per germline (reference sequence). The CDR3 nucleotides read TGTGCCAGCAGCCCTCAGGGGCGGGGTAATGAAAAACTGTTTTTT. Its protein product is CASSPQGRGNEKLFF. The full variable domain, in which reference TRBV7-9 and TRBJ1-4 provide the parts outside the CDR3, is DTGVSQNPRHKITKRGQNVTFRCDPISEHNRLYWYRQTLGQGPEFLTYFQNEAQLEKSRLLSDRFSAERPKGSFSTLEIQRTEQGDSAMYLCASSPQGRGNEKLFFGSGTQLSVL.

The V call is TRBV5-1, the J call TRBJ2-7; no firm D call. There are 13 residues in the CDR3. Germline loops: CDR1 SGHRS, CDR2 YFSETQ. V was trimmed by 4 bases and J by 3 bases, leaving 11 bases between them. This CDR3 reads CASSELGGYEQYF. DNA for the CDR3: TGCGCCAGCAGCGAACTGGGCGGCTACGAGCAGTACTTC.

The V call is TRBV5-6, the J call TRBJ2-1; 9 nucleotides align to TRBD1. The J segment lost 4 bases and the V segment lost 1 base, leaving 9 bases of the junction unmatched. Germline CDR1 reads SGHDT; CDR2 reads YYEEEE. The CDR3 is made up of 17 amino acids. CDR3 sequence: CASSLQVGQGRYNEQFF. For the CDR3, the DNA is TGTGCCAGCAGCTTGCAGGTTGGACAGGGGAGGTACAATGAGCAGTTCTTC.

The genes are TRBV6-6 and TRBJ2-5; the D is unclear. V lost 6 bases to trimming and J lost 3 bases, with 14 bases between them. The germline CDR1 and CDR2 sequences are MNHNY and SVGAGI (reference sequence). This CDR3 is built from 14 residues. The CDR3 DNA follows: TGTGCCAGCAGCCCTGTAGGGTCCAAAGAGACCCAGTACTTC. This encodes CASSPVGSKETQYF.

The V and J genes are TRBV6-4 and TRBJ1-1, with D perhaps matching TRBD1 (5 bases). The CDR3 runs 15 residues. V was clipped by 0 bases and J by 4 bases, with 12 bases between them. Germline V CDR1 and CDR2: MRHNA, SNTAGT. The CDR3 reads CASSDSGAPVTEAFF. The CDR3 nucleotides read TGTGCCAGCAGTGACTCAGGGGCCCCGGTCACTGAAGCTTTCTTT.

This rearrangement joins TRBV7-7 to TRBJ2-3; D call uncertain. Per the germline V gene, CDR1 is SSHAT and CDR2 is FNYEAQ (reference sequence). Trimming took off 2 bases at V and 3 bases at J, with 9 bases between the two ends. CDR3 length: 14 residues. CDR3 residues: CASSLSRVTDTQYF. The CDR3 DNA sequence: TGTGCCAGCAGCTTAAGTAGGGTAACAGATACGCAGTATTTT.

The gene calls are TRBV5-1 and TRBJ2-6; D gene unclear. With 4 bases removed from V and 0 bases from J, the gap between germline ends came to 8 bases. Germline V lookup: CDR1 SGHRS, CDR2 YFSETQ. This CDR3 spans 15 amino acids. The CDR3 protein is CASSIPDSGANVLTF. CDR3 bases: TGCGCCAGCAGCATTCCAGACTCTGGGGCCAACGTCCTGACTTTC.

The chain joins TRBV9 to TRBJ1-5, with D unresolved. The CDR3 contains 13 residues. Trimming stripped 0 bases from V and 7 bases from J, with 8 bases between. Germline CDR1 and CDR2: SGDLS and YYNGEE. The CDR3 spells CASSVGSGQPQHF. The CDR3 DNA sequence: TGTGCCAGCAGCGTAGGAAGCGGCCAGCCCCAGCATTTT.